This T cell receptor beta chain was found in a study of blood T cell repertoires in COVID-19. This CDR3 region has 14 residues. The ends lost 4 bases at V and 13 bases at J; junction bases unmatched: 10. Germline-derived CDR1 and CDR2 are MDHEN and SYDVKM. Only in-frame clones appear in the TCRdb table, and some are missing; sequencing was by immunoSEQ multiplex PCR. The data show hundreds of thousands of clones, approximately 87% seen once. The sample comprised PBMCs or T cells enriched from blood (not recorded which). The receptor comes from a woman between 50 and 59 years old who had recovered from COVID-19. The chain recombines TRBV28 with TRBJ2-1, with 10 bases fitting TRBD2. CDR3 coding DNA: TGTGCCAGCAGTTCCCATAGCGGGGGGCCCTTTCAGTTCTTC. Its translation: CASSSHSGGPFQFF.